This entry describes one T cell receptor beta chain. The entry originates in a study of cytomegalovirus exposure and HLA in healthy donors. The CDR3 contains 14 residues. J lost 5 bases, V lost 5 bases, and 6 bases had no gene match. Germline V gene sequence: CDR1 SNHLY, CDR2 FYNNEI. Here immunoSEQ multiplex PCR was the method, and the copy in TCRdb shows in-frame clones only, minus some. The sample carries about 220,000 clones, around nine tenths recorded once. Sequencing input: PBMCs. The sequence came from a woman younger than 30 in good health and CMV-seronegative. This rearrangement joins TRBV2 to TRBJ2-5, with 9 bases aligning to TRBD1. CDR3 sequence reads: CASSLDRGRETQYF. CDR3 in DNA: TGTGCCAGCAGTCTGGACAGGGGTAGGGAGACCCAGTACTTC.